This T cell receptor (beta chain) was retrieved from a study of blood T cell repertoires in COVID-19. About the research overall: COVID-19 samples, acute and convalescent, were from the United States, Italy and Spain. PBMCs, B-cell-depleted T cells, or T cells provided the cDNA or gDNA that made up the material.

Study members were between roughly 18 and 100 years old and lived in 20 to 30 US regions. The data were produced by immunoSEQ multiplex PCR, yet TCRdb's version contains in-frame clones alone and is incomplete. The table includes 220,000 or so clones, around 87% detected once. This CDR3 comprises 15 residues. V lost 5 bases to trimming and J lost 3 bases; unmatched junction nucleotides: 8. The V gene's germline CDR1 is SGHTA and CDR2 FQGTGA. The rearrangement links TRBV7-3 to TRBJ1-2, with 8 positions matching TRBD1. The sample comprised PBMCs or T cells enriched from blood (not recorded which). The sequence was collected from a woman aged 18-35 years in a cohort exposed to, infected with or recovered from COVID-19 (not recorded which). In nucleotides, the CDR3 is TGTGCCAGCAGCCCCCAGACAGGGGACCACTATGGCTACACCTTC. It codes for CASSPQTGDHYGYTF. Based on the CDR3 plus reference TRBV7-3 and TRBJ1-2, the full variable domain is GAGVSQTPSNKVTEKGKYVELRCDPISGHTALYWYRQSLGQGPEFLIYFQGTGAADDSGLPNDRFFAVRPEGSVSTLKIQRTERGDSAVYLCASSPQTGDHYGYTFGSGTRLTVV.